The text below deals with one T cell receptor (beta chain). Germline CDR1 reads SGHRS; CDR2 reads YFSETQ. The length of the CDR3 is 15 residues. Following a re-call of the 5' RACE reads, TCRdb has one entry per CDR3 protein and lacks DNA. The sample totals roughly 110,000 distinct CDR3 sequences; its top ten clones hold 15% to 20%. These data belong to a study of T cells expressing NK-cell markers. Looking at the study overall: Underlying the TCR beta repertoires were sorted CD3+CD56+NKG2C+, CD3+CD56+NKG2C- and CD3+CD56-NKG2C+ T cells.

The clonotype comes from a woman aged 18 to 69 in good health. The chain links TRBV5-1 to TRBJ2-5; TCRdb's D gene call, TRBD1, goes unchecked for lack of DNA. The sequencing sample was made of blood T cells: a sorted CD56 or NKG2C T cell subset, CD4+ or CD8+ T cells, or bulk PBMC T cells (not recorded which). CDR3 sequence: CASSRPGTRQETQYF.